This record covers a single T cell receptor beta chain. The data are from a study of OX40 agonist ivuxolimab in advanced cancers. Clones were read by immunoSEQ multiplex PCR, and TCRdb kept only the in-frame ones, dropping some. The sample lists tens of thousands of clones, about 88% occurring once. The CDR3 is made up of 14 amino acids. The ends were cut back, 1 base at V and 4 bases at J, with 11 bases in the middle. Germline loops: CDR1 SGHRS, CDR2 YFSETQ. The receptor was isolated from an adult with an advanced solid tumor such as melanoma, head and neck, liver or kidney cancer. This sample comprised CD4+ or CD8+ T cells sorted from blood, obtained in a trial of the OX40 agonist ivuxolimab. The chain joins TRBV5-1 to TRBJ1-2; no clear D. CDR3 coding DNA: TGCGCCAGCAGCTTGTCTGCAGGACTCTATGGCTACACCTTC. Protein: CASSLSAGLYGYTF.